One and the same sample provided the 2 T cell receptor beta chains below, sequenced in a study of T cell responses to AZD1222 COVID-19 vaccine. Produced via immunoSEQ multiplex PCR; TCRdb's table is partial and in-frame only. The sample lists some 150,000 clones, 85% to 95% occurring once. The sequences come from peripheral blood, collected on day 0 of AZD1222 vaccination. These receptors originate from an adult in good health.

The chain recombines TRBV29-1 with TRBJ1-2, with no clear D. CDR3 size: 13 residues. V lost 4 bases to trimming and J lost 3 bases, with 12 bases between them. Germline V gene data show CDR1 as SQVTM and CDR2 as ANQGSEA. The CDR3: CSVVVSGDYGYTF. The CDR3 coding sequence is TGCAGCGTTGTAGTTTCTGGGGACTATGGCTACACCTTC.

The V gene is TRBV11-2, the J gene TRBJ2-5, with D possibly matching TRBD1 (6 bases). The CDR3 runs 17 residues. Trimming took 4 bases from V and 4 from J, leaving 22 bases between them. CDR1 SGHAT and CDR2 FQNNGV come from the germline V gene. This CDR3 reads CASSYLGSNRVGETQYF. In nucleotides, the CDR3 is TGTGCCAGCAGCTATTTAGGGTCTAACAGGGTAGGAGAGACCCAGTACTTC.